Listed here is a single T cell receptor (beta chain). Its antigen is still unknown. This sample was included in a study of shared clonotypes between healthy human individuals. Study-level information: Three CD4 naive, three CD4 memory, two CD8 naive and one CD8 memory plate were used per donor. Study-wide findings and caveats: Sharing across four donors was highest in naive CD4 (around 5%) and lowest in memory CD8 (approximately 0.4%).

Over several immunoSEQ plates, each subset's genomic DNA was distributed in even portions. The assay was immunoSEQ multiplex PCR, and TCRdb's table has in-frame clones only and misses some. The table has 2 million to 2.5 million clones, 95% seen once. A CD45RA-negative memory subset and a CD45RA+ naive subset were separated from the CD4+ cells. Germline CDR1 and CDR2: SGHRS and YFSETQ. Unmatched junction bases numbered 3, after V lost 2 bases and J lost 2 bases. CDR3 length equals 17 residues. The TCR originated in a man between 18 and 35 years old in good health. Sequencing was done on a sample of naive CD4+ T cells sorted from blood. The subset: CD45RA+ positively selected. This rearrangement joins TRBV5-1 to TRBJ1-6; 11 positions agree with TRBD1. In nucleotides, the CDR3 is TGCGCCAGCAGCTTAGGGACAGGGGGAACCTATAATTCACCCCTCCACTTT. This encodes CASSLGTGGTYNSPLHF. The whole variable domain, remainder taken from reference TRBV5-1 and TRBJ1-6, is KAGVTQTPRYLIKTRGQQVTLSCSPISGHRSVSWYQQTPGQGLQFLFEYFSETQRNKGNFPGRFSGRQFSNSRSEMNVSTLELGDSALYLCASSLGTGGTYNSPLHFGNGTRLTVT.